The rows below give T cell receptor beta chains drawn from one sample of a study of shared clonotypes between healthy human individuals. Assay used: immunoSEQ multiplex PCR; TCRdb lists only in-frame clones, some missing. The sample includes under 1 million clones, around 93% of them seen just once. Sequencing used naive CD8+ T cells sorted from blood. The receptor source for this set is a man aged 25 to 40 in good health. Both conserved end residues are part of each CDR3. Fields, in order: J gene, V gene, CDR3 protein.

>TRBJ2-5|TRBV5-1
CASSYLRGAGETQYF
>TRBJ2-7|TRBV4-2
CASSPNAIGSYEQYF
>TRBJ2-7|TRBV7-9
CASSLAGTSDPEQYF
>TRBJ2-1|TRBV7-6
CASSLAGFYNEQFF
>TRBJ2-7|TRBV9
CASSTGLVNEQYF
>TRBJ1-1|TRBV7-6
CASSLAGTGNTEAFF
>TRBJ2-1|TRBV10-3
CAIEPGSGGHNEQFF
>TRBJ2-1|TRBV19
CASSVYGGQEQFF
>TRBJ2-7|TRBV9
CASSPPSGSSYEQYF
>TRBJ1-4|TRBV7-9
CASSFTSSAEKLFF
>TRBJ2-2|TRBV29-1
CSVALRGYTGELFF
>TRBJ2-1|TRBV4-1
CASSQGIAGRVNNEQFF
>TRBJ1-1|TRBV6-1
CASSEGSEAFF
>TRBJ2-3|TRBV7-9
CASSVSTGYGTDTQYF
>TRBJ2-7|TRBV7-9
CASSGDRGIWYEQYF
>TRBJ2-1|TRBV5-5
CASSTDITSGPYNEQFF
>TRBJ2-4|TRBV27
CASGQALSIQYF
>TRBJ1-3|TRBV7-9
CASSSGTGSSTIYF
>TRBJ2-1|TRBV9
CASSTLDRGRSPNNEQFF
>TRBJ2-1|TRBV29-1
CSVEDQGGDRWNEQFF
>TRBJ2-2|TRBV18
CASSPRRQLSNTGELFF
>TRBJ2-1|TRBV29-1
CSVVPAGTYNEQFF
>TRBJ2-3|TRBV19
CASTYGTGGTDTQYF
>TRBJ2-7|TRBV25-1
CASSEFRGVPGEQYF
>TRBJ2-1|TRBV25-1
CASSANVGQFF
>TRBJ2-1|TRBV25-1
CASRTSASSYNEQFF
>TRBJ2-7|TRBV28
CASKGGSSYEQYF
>TRBJ2-7|TRBV29-1
CSGAGSSYEQYF
>TRBJ2-7|TRBV19
CASPPALENEQYF
>TRBJ2-1|TRBV7-6
CASSLFGGEERAGVNEQFF
>TRBJ1-1|TRBV27
CASFVGLNTEAFF
>TRBJ2-7|TRBV7-9
CASGTSSYEQYF
>TRBJ1-3|TRBV5-1
CASSSGQRTSGNTIYF
>TRBJ2-3|TRBV6-6
CASSYTHTMTDTQYF
>TRBJ2-5|TRBV5-1
CASSDTDRGWGQETQYF
>TRBJ2-7|TRBV18
CASSPRDRVNEQYF
>TRBJ2-7|TRBV7-8
CASSGRDGPYEQYF
>TRBJ2-1|TRBV9
CASSSASEQFF
>TRBJ2-1|TRBV7-3
CASSLDAGNEQFF
>TRBJ1-1|TRBV7-9
CASSSPGNTEAFF
>TRBJ2-5|TRBV27
CASSLRAEETQYF
>TRBJ2-3|TRBV6-5
CASSPSLGEDTQYF
>TRBJ2-1|TRBV27
CASSLWGEEQFF
>TRBJ2-2|TRBV4-1
CASSLREPNTGELFF
>TRBJ2-3|TRBV15
CATSRQGPDTQYF
>TRBJ2-7|TRBV7-9
CASSPSGRVEQYF
>TRBJ2-7|TRBV30
CAWSTGTSGSYEQYF
>TRBJ2-7|TRBV11-3
CASSNAGPGGEQYF
>TRBJ1-2|TRBV28
CASSSPGQGSYGYTF
>TRBJ1-5|TRBV6-5
CASSPMTSNQPQHF
>TRBJ2-7|TRBV28
CASSITGGSYEQYF
>TRBJ2-1|TRBV29-1
CSVIRPSGSHEQFF
>TRBJ2-7|TRBV28
CASSLLTGIYEQYF
>TRBJ2-7|TRBV28
CASEPGHASYEQYF
>TRBJ2-7|TRBV27
CASSLSDPSGYEQYF
>TRBJ2-2|TRBV11-2
CASSRGGLELFF